Listed below are T cell receptor beta chains from one sample, sequenced in a study of beta chain features in type 1 diabetes. The assay was immunoSEQ multiplex PCR, and TCRdb's table has in-frame clones only and misses some. The data hold 900,000 or so clones, with about 17% observed a single time. The sequenced sample consisted of naive CD4+ T cells from blood. Every receptor here comes from a woman aged 18-29 years in good health. Both conserved end residues are part of each CDR3. The D gene is left open where the match is weak. Clone size is stated in some rows and not others, as once, few, many or a class when expanded.

cdr3_aa: CASSDGKTGFSYNEQFF
cdr3_nt: TGTGCCAGCAGTGACGGAAAGACAGGGTTCTCCTACAATGAGCAGTTCTTC
v_call: TRBV25-1
d_call: TRBD1
clone_size: few
j_call: TRBJ2-1

cdr3_aa: CASSLGQHSSTDTQYF
cdr3_nt: TGTGCCAGCAGCCTGGGACAGCACTCTAGCACAGATACGCAGTATTTT
v_call: TRBV2
d_call: TRBD1
clone_size: few
j_call: TRBJ2-3

cdr3_aa: CASSQSGDSERGYEQYF
cdr3_nt: TGTGCCAGCAGCCAATCAGGAGACAGCGAACGGGGCTACGAGCAGTACTTC
v_call: TRBV14
d_call: NA
clone_size: NA
j_call: TRBJ2-7

cdr3_aa: CATSRLGQGAFKQYF
cdr3_nt: TGTGCCACCAGCAGACTGGGGCAGGGGGCATTTAAGCAGTACTTC
v_call: TRBV15
d_call: TRBD1
clone_size: NA
j_call: TRBJ2-7

cdr3_aa: CASSLTSGYTGELFF
cdr3_nt: TGTGCCAGCAGCTTAACTAGCGGATACACCGGGGAGCTGTTTTTT
v_call: TRBV11-3
d_call: TRBD2
clone_size: NA
j_call: TRBJ2-2

cdr3_aa: CASSHESGSGLREQFF
cdr3_nt: TGCGCCAGCAGCCACGAAAGCGGGAGTGGGCTTAGGGAGCAGTTCTTC
v_call: TRBV4-3
d_call: TRBD2
clone_size: NA
j_call: TRBJ2-1

cdr3_aa: CSANRKETQYF
cdr3_nt: TGCAGTGCAAACCGAAAAGAGACCCAGTACTTC
v_call: TRBV20-1
d_call: NA
clone_size: NA
j_call: TRBJ2-5

cdr3_aa: CASSLTGQLPAYEQYF
cdr3_nt: TGTGCCAGCAGCTTAACTGGGCAACTCCCAGCCTACGAGCAGTACTTC
v_call: TRBV7-9
d_call: NA
clone_size: NA
j_call: TRBJ2-7

cdr3_aa: CASSTGTVVEEQYF
cdr3_nt: TGTGCCAGCAGCACCGGGACGGTGGTCGAAGAGCAGTACTTC
v_call: TRBV28
d_call: NA
clone_size: NA
j_call: TRBJ2-7

cdr3_aa: CASSLQPTGRGVNGYTF
cdr3_nt: TGTGCCAGCTCGCTCCAACCTACTGGTCGAGGGGTGAATGGCTACACCTTC
v_call: TRBV18
d_call: NA
clone_size: NA
j_call: TRBJ1-2

cdr3_aa: CASSYRGAGSLTVSYNEQFF
cdr3_nt: TGTGCCAGCAGCTACCGGGGGGCGGGGTCGCTAACCGTATCCTACAATGAGCAGTTCTTC
v_call: TRBV7-8
d_call: NA
clone_size: NA
j_call: TRBJ2-1

cdr3_aa: CASNAVPADTQYF
cdr3_nt: TGTGCCAGCAATGCTGTCCCGGCGGATACGCAGTATTTT
v_call: TRBV7-2
d_call: NA
clone_size: few
j_call: TRBJ2-3

cdr3_aa: CASSTQRGSGYLYEQYF
cdr3_nt: TGTGCCAGCAGTACACAGAGGGGCTCCGGGTATCTCTACGAGCAGTACTTC
v_call: TRBV28
d_call: NA
clone_size: few
j_call: TRBJ2-7

cdr3_aa: CASSQDVGAVLYF
cdr3_nt: TGCGCCAGCAGCCAAGATGTGGGGGCAGTTCTGTACTTC
v_call: TRBV4-3
d_call: NA
clone_size: many
j_call: TRBJ2-7

cdr3_aa: CASSPGRTNYNEQFF
cdr3_nt: TGTGCCAGTAGCCCCGGGCGGACGAACTACAATGAGCAGTTCTTC
v_call: TRBV19
d_call: NA
clone_size: NA
j_call: TRBJ2-1

cdr3_aa: CASSLVQGFGEQYF
cdr3_nt: TGTGCCAGCAGCTTAGTCCAGGGGTTTGGCGAGCAGTACTTC
v_call: TRBV7-6
d_call: NA
clone_size: NA
j_call: TRBJ2-7

cdr3_aa: CASSPGTAKYEQYF
cdr3_nt: TGTGCCAGCAGCCCTGGGACAGCAAAATACGAGCAGTACTTC
v_call: TRBV7-9
d_call: TRBD1
clone_size: few
j_call: TRBJ2-7

cdr3_aa: CASSVEGSGRAEQFF
cdr3_nt: TGTGCCAGCAGCGTAGAAGGCAGCGGGAGGGCCGAGCAGTTCTTC
v_call: TRBV9
d_call: TRBD2
clone_size: NA
j_call: TRBJ2-1

cdr3_aa: CASTSAGDPTDTQYF
cdr3_nt: TGTGCCAGCACCAGCGCCGGAGACCCCACAGATACGCAGTATTTT
v_call: TRBV25-1
d_call: NA
clone_size: few
j_call: TRBJ2-3

cdr3_aa: CASSLGATEQYF
cdr3_nt: TGTGCCAGCAGCTTAGGGGCGACCGAGCAGTACTTC
v_call: TRBV7-2
d_call: NA
clone_size: few
j_call: TRBJ2-7

cdr3_aa: CASSLGQGKTYGYTF
cdr3_nt: TGTGCCAGCAGCTTAGGACAGGGCAAGACCTATGGCTACACCTTC
v_call: TRBV7-2
d_call: TRBD1
clone_size: few
j_call: TRBJ1-2

cdr3_aa: CASSPRWVGTQYF
cdr3_nt: TGTGCCAGCAGCCCCCGTTGGGTGGGGACCCAGTACTTC
v_call: TRBV9
d_call: NA
clone_size: NA
j_call: TRBJ2-5

cdr3_aa: CASSRGLAGAQTDTQYF
cdr3_nt: TGCGCCAGCAGCCGAGGACTAGCGGGAGCCCAAACAGATACGCAGTATTTT
v_call: TRBV4-3
d_call: TRBD2
clone_size: NA
j_call: TRBJ2-3

cdr3_aa: CASSSEPLSSYNEQFF
cdr3_nt: TGCGCCAGCAGCTCAGAACCGCTGAGCTCCTACAATGAGCAGTTCTTC
v_call: TRBV5-1
d_call: NA
clone_size: few
j_call: TRBJ2-1

cdr3_aa: CASSERGVRETQYF
cdr3_nt: TGTGCCAGCAGCGAACGGGGGGTAAGAGAGACCCAGTACTTC
v_call: TRBV9
d_call: TRBD2
clone_size: few
j_call: TRBJ2-5

cdr3_aa: CASSFVGTFSVSNQPQHF
cdr3_nt: TGTGCCAGCAGTTTTGTGGGGACCTTCTCCGTAAGCAATCAGCCCCAGCATTTT
v_call: TRBV28
d_call: NA
clone_size: NA
j_call: TRBJ1-5

cdr3_aa: CASSRANEQFF
cdr3_nt: TGTGCCAGCAGCAGAGCCAATGAGCAGTTCTTC
v_call: TRBV2
d_call: NA
clone_size: few
j_call: TRBJ2-1

cdr3_aa: CASSYSGLAEADTQYF
cdr3_nt: TGTGCCAGCAGTTACTCCGGTCTAGCGGAAGCCGATACGCAGTATTTT
v_call: TRBV6-5
d_call: TRBD2
clone_size: NA
j_call: TRBJ2-3

cdr3_aa: CASTGTRSNQYF
cdr3_nt: TGTGCCAGCACCGGGACTAGGTCCAACCAGTACTTC
v_call: TRBV2
d_call: TRBD2
clone_size: NA
j_call: TRBJ2-5

cdr3_aa: CASSAGLAGDEQYF
cdr3_nt: TGCGCCAGCAGCGCGGGACTAGCGGGAGACGAGCAGTACTTC
v_call: TRBV5-1
d_call: TRBD2
clone_size: NA
j_call: TRBJ2-7

cdr3_aa: CASSLERGTGELFF
cdr3_nt: TGTGCCAGCAGCTTAGAGCGGGGTACCGGGGAGCTGTTTTTT
v_call: TRBV5-6
d_call: TRBD2
clone_size: NA
j_call: TRBJ2-2

cdr3_aa: CASSEGIGLQETQYF
cdr3_nt: TGTGCCAGCAGTGAAGGGATAGGGCTGCAAGAGACCCAGTACTTC
v_call: TRBV2
d_call: NA
clone_size: NA
j_call: TRBJ2-5

cdr3_aa: CASSQTPSYEQYF
cdr3_nt: TGTGCCAGTTCCCAGACACCGTCCTACGAGCAGTACTTC
v_call: TRBV2
d_call: NA
clone_size: NA
j_call: TRBJ2-7

cdr3_aa: CASSLDLLQGIPSTDTQYF
cdr3_nt: TGCGCCAGCAGCTTGGACCTACTCCAGGGGATTCCTAGCACAGATACGCAGTATTTT
v_call: TRBV5-1
d_call: NA
clone_size: NA
j_call: TRBJ2-3

cdr3_aa: CATSRDRPYNEQFF
cdr3_nt: TGTGCCACCAGCAGAGATAGGCCATACAATGAGCAGTTCTTC
v_call: TRBV15
d_call: NA
clone_size: few
j_call: TRBJ2-1

cdr3_aa: CATTTFGEDEKLFF
cdr3_nt: TGTGCCACCACCACCTTCGGGGAGGATGAAAAACTGTTTTTT
v_call: TRBV15
d_call: NA
clone_size: few
j_call: TRBJ1-4

cdr3_aa: CAISRVSDTEAFF
cdr3_nt: TGTGCCATCAGTCGAGTTAGCGACACTGAAGCTTTCTTT
v_call: TRBV10-3
d_call: NA
clone_size: NA
j_call: TRBJ1-1

cdr3_aa: CASSQGEGREIATNEKLFF
cdr3_nt: TGCGCCAGCAGCCAAGGGGAAGGGCGGGAGATAGCTACTAATGAAAAACTGTTTTTT
v_call: TRBV4-3
d_call: NA
clone_size: NA
j_call: TRBJ1-4

cdr3_aa: CASSLGSGPSSYNEQFF
cdr3_nt: TGTGCTAGCAGCTTAGGATCTGGGCCCAGCTCCTACAATGAGCAGTTCTTC
v_call: TRBV7-7
d_call: NA
clone_size: NA
j_call: TRBJ2-1

cdr3_aa: CASSYGQGAAYEQYF
cdr3_nt: TGTGCCAGCAGTTACGGCCAGGGAGCCGCCTACGAGCAGTACTTC
v_call: TRBV6-6
d_call: NA
clone_size: NA
j_call: TRBJ2-7

cdr3_aa: CASSSGGGKGEQFF
cdr3_nt: TGTGCCAGCAGCTCCGGCGGGGGAAAGGGTGAGCAGTTCTTC
v_call: TRBV5-4
d_call: TRBD2
clone_size: few
j_call: TRBJ2-1

cdr3_aa: CASSFGQYTGELFF
cdr3_nt: TGTGCCAGCAGTTTCGGGCAGTACACCGGGGAGCTGTTTTTT
v_call: TRBV28
d_call: NA
clone_size: NA
j_call: TRBJ2-2

cdr3_aa: CASSFGSSSYEQYF
cdr3_nt: TGTGCCAGCAGTTTCGGTTCAAGCTCCTACGAGCAGTACTTC
v_call: TRBV28
d_call: NA
clone_size: NA
j_call: TRBJ2-7

cdr3_aa: CASSLWAGGSYEQYF
cdr3_nt: TGTGCCAGCAGTTTATGGGCGGGAGGCTCCTACGAGCAGTACTTC
v_call: TRBV27
d_call: TRBD2
clone_size: NA
j_call: TRBJ2-7

cdr3_aa: CASSRSMETQYF
cdr3_nt: TGCGCCAGCAGCCGTTCAATGGAGACCCAGTACTTC
v_call: TRBV5-1
d_call: NA
clone_size: NA
j_call: TRBJ2-5

cdr3_aa: CASKPTALEDNQPQHF
cdr3_nt: TGTGCCAGTAAGCCTACAGCACTTGAGGACAATCAGCCCCAGCATTTT
v_call: TRBV19
d_call: NA
clone_size: NA
j_call: TRBJ1-5

cdr3_aa: CASSLARWDRQETQYF
cdr3_nt: TGTGCCAGCAGCTTAGCGCGGTGGGATCGGCAAGAGACCCAGTACTTC
v_call: TRBV7-8
d_call: NA
clone_size: few
j_call: TRBJ2-5